These 5 T cell receptor beta chains were sequenced from one sample in a study of regulatory T cells in long-lasting Graves disease. This sample's time point: persistent/refractory GD, antithyroid drugs over 5 years with positive TRAb. Generation of the TCR library employed RNA extracted from PBMCs. Libraries of TCR beta came from iRepertoire HTBI primers plus Arm-PCR of CDR3 regions. TCRdb fed the multiplex PCR reads into MiXCR, producing one record per CDR3 protein. The repertoire holds about half a million distinct CDR3 sequences, with around a fifth as singletons. The sequencing here drew on peripheral blood mononuclear cells (PBMCs), taken when the disease was refractory, from a patient treated with antithyroid drugs. The receptors were sampled from a female donor with Graves disease.

This clonotype was recorded at least ten times. This chain uses TRBV7-2 with TRBJ1-1, with no clear D. The CDR3 extends over 16 amino acids. Germline-derived CDR1 and CDR2 are SGHTA and FQGNSA. V lost 1 base and J lost 1, with 13 bases in between. For the CDR3, the DNA is TGTGCCAGCAGCTTAGGAAGACTGGGAAGGAACACTGAAGCTTTCTTT. It specifies CASSLGRLGRNTEAFF.

This clonotype was observed many times. The genes are TRBV25-1 and TRBJ1-1, with D unclear. This CDR3 is built from 15 residues. The germline V gene has CDR1 MGHDK and CDR2 SYGVNS. The V gene lost 6 bases and the J gene lost 3 bases, with 17 bases spanning the gap. In DNA, the CDR3 is TGTGCCAGCAGCCCCTCCACAGCGGCTCACACTGAAGCTTTCTTT. Protein sequence: CASSPSTAAHTEAFF.

This clonotype came up many times. This chain uses TRBV7-8 with TRBJ1-2, with D possibly TRBD1 on 6 matching bases. CDR3 length: 16 amino acids. Looked up from germline, CDR1 is SGHVS and CDR2 is FQNEAQ. V was pared by 0 bases and J by 3 bases, with 14 bases between. CDR3 DNA: TGTGCCAGCAGCTTAGCGGCGGGGGCAGTATACTATGGCTACACCTTC. Residues: CASSLAAGAVYYGYTF.

At least ten counts were recorded for this clonotype. The rearrangement joins TRBV28 to TRBJ1-5; D unresolved. This CDR3 is 13 amino acids long. V was pared by 3 bases and J by 6 bases, with 9 bases between. Germline CDR1 is MDHEN and CDR2 is SYDVKM. For the CDR3, the DNA is TGTGCCAGCAGTTTCACACCTTTTCAGCCCCAGCATTTT. It yields the protein CASSFTPFQPQHF. Complete variable domain (other parts from reference TRBV28 and TRBJ1-5): DVKVTQSSRYLVKRTGEKVFLECVQDMDHENMFWYRQDPGLGLRLIYFSYDVKMKEKGDIPEGYSVSREKKERFSLILESASTNQTSMYLCASSFTPFQPQHFGDGTRLSIL.

This clonotype was counted only a few times. Sequence at one end of the junction differs from germline and may be a read error. The chain combines TRBV11-2 with TRBJ1-4; D uncertain. Germline V gives CDR1 SGHAT, CDR2 FQNNGV. The CDR3 totals 15 residues. As DNA, the CDR3 is TGTGCCAGCGGCTTAGATCCGGGGACTAATGAAAAACTGTTTTTT. It specifies CASGLDPGTNEKLFF.